This T cell receptor (beta chain) was identified during a study of breast tumors, draining lymph nodes, adjacent tissues. TCRdb redid the calling of the multiplex PCR reads with MiXCR, one entry per CDR3 protein. The data contain some 140,000 distinct CDR3 sequences, about 20% of them singletons. Axillary draining lymph nodes of breast cancer patients supplied the node samples. This clonotype was counted ten times or more. The sequencing sample was made of axillary lymph node tissue. This sequence was found in a female donor with breast cancer. Some clones in this sample may be carry-over from other donors' samples.

The CDR3 nucleotides are TGTGCCAGCACCCCCCCCCAAGGACAGGGCCTTAACTATGGCTACACCTTC. This codes for CASTPPQGQGLNYGYTF. V and J are TRBV2 and TRBJ1-2, with TRBD1 matching 8 bases. Germline V gene sequence: CDR1 SNHLY, CDR2 FYNNEI. This CDR3 comprises 17 residues. V was pared by 7 bases and J by 1 base, with 14 bases of the junction left unmatched.